Below, 15 T cell receptor beta chains from the same sample are listed, as sequenced in a study of blood T cell repertoires in COVID-19. TCRdb's copy holds only in-frame clones and misses some; the assay was immunoSEQ multiplex PCR. This sample has 310,000 or so clones; roughly 90% occur once, and the top ten carry under 4.5%. The specimen was peripheral blood. The receptors were sampled from a woman aged 45-65 years with active or convalescent COVID-19.

The rearrangement uses TRBV19 and TRBJ1-2, with 7 bases lining up with TRBD1. Germline CDR1 LNHDA, CDR2 SQIVND (reference sequence). There are 14 residues in the CDR3. V was pared by 10 bases and J by 0 bases, with 8 bases of the junction left unmatched. The CDR3 loop is CATSPDRTNYGYTF. DNA of the CDR3: TGTGCCACTTCCCCGGACAGGACTAACTATGGCTACACCTTC.

The CDR3 sequence is CASFPVGTEAFF. The CDR3 DNA follows: TGTGCCAGCTTTCCCGTCGGCACTGAAGCTTTCTTT. The J gene is TRBJ1-1, the V gene TRBV12-3 or TRBV12-4; D unresolved. CDR3 length: 12 amino acids. Trimming left V 8 bases short and J 4 bases short, with 11 bases between.

The chain joins TRBV28 to TRBJ1-2; D not certain. Germline assignment: CDR1 MDHEN and CDR2 SYDVKM. The germline V and J ends were trimmed by 7 bases and 4 bases, with 10 bases remaining between them. CDR3 length: 12 amino acids. The CDR3 region is CASTGNLYGYTF. In DNA form, the CDR3 reads TGTGCCAGCACGGGGAACCTCTATGGCTACACCTTC.

The CDR3 DNA sequence: TGTGCCACCAGCCCAGGTGGTAGCGCGGGTGAGCAGTTCTTC. This translates into CATSPGGSAGEQFF. The V call is TRBV15, the J call TRBJ2-1; TRBD2 might be the D (5 bases). Trimming took off 5 bases at V and 9 bases at J, with 17 bases between the two ends. Germline lookup yields CDR1 LNHNV and CDR2 YYDKDF (reference sequence). The CDR3 has 14 residues.

The CDR3 nucleotides read TGTGCCAGCAGCCGAAACCCCGGGGGGGGCTACAATGAGCAGTTCTTC. Translation: CASSRNPGGGYNEQFF. The chain uses TRBV7-9 and TRBJ2-1; 8 nucleotides line up with TRBD2. This CDR3 comprises 16 residues. V was pared by 5 bases and J by 3 bases, with 9 bases of the junction left unmatched. Germline loops: CDR1 SEHNR, CDR2 FQNEAQ (reference sequence).

This clone was seen only once. This rearrangement joins TRBV19 to TRBJ1-2, with D unclear. V was cut by 2 bases and J by 4 bases, with 20 bases left in between. CDR1 and CDR2 from the germline V gene are LNHDA and SQIVND (reference sequence). This CDR3 is 17 amino acids long. CDR3 coding DNA: TGTGCCAGTAGTATAAGGAGGTCAGGTGGGGAGCTCTATGGCTACACCTTC. This encodes CASSIRRSGGELYGYTF.

This chain uses TRBV3-1 (or the pseudogene TRBV3-2) with TRBJ1-2, with TRBD1 matching 9 bases. CDR1 and CDR2 (germline): LGHDT, YNNKEL (reference sequence). The CDR3 has 14 amino acids. The ends lost 5 bases at V and 5 bases at J; junction bases unmatched: 6. Written as DNA, the CDR3 is TGTGCCAGCAGCTTCGGACAGGGGCGGTATGGCTACACCTTC. Protein product: CASSFGQGRYGYTF.

The genes are TRBV3-1 (or the pseudogene TRBV3-2) and TRBJ1-2; perhaps TRBD1 as D (5 bases). This CDR3 region has 15 residues. V lost 1 base and J 7 bases, leaving 16 bases between the germline ends. Germline V lookup: CDR1 LGHDT, CDR2 YNNKEL (reference sequence). CDR3 DNA: TGTGCCAGCAGCCAAGGGAGGGGCGAAGTCGGTGGCTACACCTTC. Encoded protein: CASSQGRGEVGGYTF.

This chain links TRBV9 with TRBJ1-1; the match to TRBD1 covers 9 bases. The CDR3 is made up of 18 amino acids. Germline V gene lookup returns CDR1 SGDLS and CDR2 YYNGEE. J was trimmed by 10 bases and V by 0 bases; bases with no gene match: 19. CDR3: CASSVELIGTGRTGRAFF. In nucleotides, the CDR3 is TGTGCCAGCAGCGTAGAGCTTATAGGGACAGGGCGTACGGGAAGAGCTTTCTTT. The complete variable domain, with remaining parts taken from reference TRBV9 and TRBJ1-1, reads DSGVTQTPKHLITATGQRVTLRCSPRSGDLSVYWYQQSLDQGLQFLIQYYNGEERAKGNILERFSAQQFPDLHSELNLSSLELGDSALYFCASSVELIGTGRTGRAFFGQGTRLTVV.

V is TRBV2 and J is TRBJ2-1; perhaps TRBD1 as D (5 bases). The germline CDR1 and CDR2 sequences are SNHLY and FYNNEI. V was pared by 5 bases and J by 9 bases, with 17 bases between. The CDR3 runs to 14 residues. CDR3 sequence reads: CASSTQGPSSEQFF. In nucleotides, the CDR3 is TGTGCCAGCAGTACTCAGGGCCCATCGAGTGAGCAGTTCTTC.

Only one count was recorded for this clone. V and J are TRBV10-1 and TRBJ1-5; 8 bases map to TRBD1. Per germline, CDR1 WNHNN and CDR2 SYGVQD (reference sequence). This CDR3 is 15 amino acids long. The junction had 3 bases not matched to a gene; V was cut back by 3 bases and J by 2 bases. The CDR3 here is CASSESTGGNQPQHF. The CDR3 DNA is TGCGCCAGCAGTGAATCGACAGGGGGCAATCAGCCCCAGCATTTT.

This rearrangement joins TRBV27 to TRBJ2-7, with unresolved D. The V and J ends lost 2 bases and 5 bases respectively, with 10 bases between them. The CDR3 extends over 13 amino acids. CDR1 MNHEY and CDR2 SMNVEV come from the germline V gene (reference sequence). Here the CDR3 reads CASSLTPSNEQYF. In nucleotides, the CDR3 is TGTGCCAGCAGTTTAACTCCTTCTAACGAGCAGTACTTC.

This clone was picked up a small number of times. The chain uses TRBV30 and TRBJ1-2; possible D gene TRBD1, 6 bases. The V gene lost 2 bases and the J gene lost 5 bases, with 15 bases spanning the gap. The V gene's germline CDR1 is GTSNPN and CDR2 SVGIG (reference sequence). CDR3 size: 14 residues. CDR3 sequence reads: CAWSHTGLPYGYTF. In DNA form, the CDR3 reads TGTGCCTGGAGTCACACAGGGCTTCCTTATGGCTACACCTTC.

The genes are TRBV6-1 and TRBJ1-5; 7 bases line up with TRBD1. Germline trimming cut 2 bases from V and 3 bases from J; bases unmatched to any gene: 7. The CDR3 has 16 amino acids. The V gene's germline CDR1 is MNHNS and CDR2 SASEGT. The CDR3 sequence: CASSEYPTGTNQPQHF. CDR3 sequence (DNA): TGTGCCAGCAGTGAATATCCGACAGGGACCAATCAGCCCCAGCATTTT.

V usage is TRBV28 and J usage is TRBJ1-2, with D perhaps matching TRBD1 (5 bases). Germline loops: CDR1 MDHEN, CDR2 SYDVKM. This CDR3 is built from 13 residues. Trimming took off 7 bases at V and 9 bases at J, with 18 bases between the two ends. The CDR3 loop reads CASTLNGGRSYTF. The CDR3 region has the DNA TGTGCCAGCACTCTGAACGGGGGTAGGAGCTACACCTTC.